The 8 T cell receptor beta chains below all came from one sample that was sequenced in a study of blood T cell repertoires in COVID-19. Profiled with immunoSEQ multiplex PCR; TCRdb holds only in-frame clones, not every one. The data contain roughly 230,000 clones, approximately 84% of them singletons. The source material was peripheral blood. These receptors came from a man aged 45 to 65 with acute or convalescent COVID-19.

The chain employs TRBV5-1 and TRBJ1-1; possibly TRBD1 for D (6 bases). This CDR3 comprises 14 residues. Looked up from germline, CDR1 is SGHRS and CDR2 is YFSETQ. Trimming shortened V by 0 bases and J by 5 bases, and 11 bases separated the two germline ends. CDR3 sequence reads: CASSLDTGMTEAFF. CDR3 DNA: TGCGCCAGCAGCTTGGACACAGGGATGACTGAAGCTTTCTTT.

V is TRBV12-3 or TRBV12-4 and J is TRBJ2-3; D remains unclear. This CDR3 is 12 amino acids long. V was cut by 3 bases and J by 5 bases, with 6 bases left in between. The CDR3 nucleotides are TGTGCCAGCAGTTTCGCCGGAGATACGCAGTATTTT. Protein: CASSFAGDTQYF.

This sequence joins TRBV9 and TRBJ1-2; D gene ambiguous. The CDR3 extends over 13 amino acids. Per germline, CDR1 SGDLS and CDR2 YYNGEE. Trimming removed 4 bases at V and 2 bases at J, with 9 bases between. CDR3 nucleotide sequence: TGTGCCAGCAGCACAGCTTCAAACTATGGCTACACCTTC. Protein sequence: CASSTASNYGYTF.

The gene calls are TRBV19 and TRBJ2-3, with TRBD2 matching over 8 bases. Germline assignment: CDR1 LNHDA and CDR2 SQIVND (reference sequence). The CDR3 runs 16 residues. J was trimmed by 6 bases and V by 3 bases; bases with no gene match: 11. The CDR3, as DNA: TGTGCCAGTAGTATCAAAAGCGGGAGAACTGGGGATACGCAGTATTTT. It specifies CASSIKSGRTGDTQYF.

J is TRBJ2-7 and V is TRBV5-1, with TRBD1 identical over 8 bases. The V and J ends lost 5 bases and 1 base, in that order; junction bases with no gene match: 5. CDR1 and CDR2 from the germline V gene are SGHRS and YFSETQ. CDR3 length equals 14 residues. The CDR3 region has the DNA TGCGCCAGCAGATCTCAGGGGGCTTCCTACGAGCAGTACTTC. As protein: CASRSQGASYEQYF.

The V and J genes are TRBV3-1 (or the pseudogene TRBV3-2) and TRBJ2-6; D is undetermined. This CDR3 spans 17 amino acids. Germline values: CDR1 LGHDT, CDR2 YNNKEL (reference sequence). Deletions cut 3 bases from V and 0 bases from J, with 12 bases between. The CDR3 reads CASSHLRLSSGANVLTF. The CDR3 nucleotides read TGTGCCAGCAGCCACCTCCGACTGTCCTCTGGGGCCAACGTCCTGACTTTC.

This rearrangement joins TRBV19 to TRBJ1-1; D not certain. In germline, CDR1 is LNHDA, CDR2 SQIVND (reference sequence). The ends were cut back, 5 bases at V and 1 base at J, with 14 bases in the middle. The CDR3 extends over 15 amino acids. This CDR3 reads CASSPPTRANTEAFF. For the CDR3, the DNA is TGTGCCAGTAGTCCCCCCACGCGCGCGAACACTGAAGCTTTCTTT.

J is TRBJ2-7 and V is TRBV3-1 (or the pseudogene TRBV3-2); 9 bases align to TRBD2. Trimming at V came to 0 bases and at J to 0 bases, leaving 9 bases not matched to a gene. CDR3 length: 18 amino acids. Per germline, CDR1 LGHDT and CDR2 YNNKEL (reference sequence). The CDR3 is CASSQEDSGGSFSYEQYF. The DNA for the CDR3 is TGTGCCAGCAGCCAAGAGGATAGCGGGGGCTCCTTCTCCTACGAGCAGTACTTC.